This TCR beta chain was identified during a study of beta chain features in type 1 diabetes. Overall study: Examination covered some 99,000,000 sorted cells spanning all samples.

Each population that was sorted was more than 98% pure. As every portion of the isolated RNA was reverse transcribed, the sequencing read expressed TCRB transcripts. Using immunoSEQ multiplex PCR, the repertoire was profiled, and TCRdb retains in-frame clones only, with some absent. Counted here are about 300,000 clones, roughly 8% occurring once; the ten biggest clones make up more than 1%. This clone was found a few times. Its antigen remains unidentified. General observations from the study: Although PCR might favor shorter templates, it would do so equally in patients and controls. Since sequencing was performed on cDNA, cells with high TCR expression could be over-represented.

CDR3 length: 14 residues. Trimming pared 7 bases from V and 1 base from J, leaving 13 bases between. Germline lookup yields CDR1 SGHTA and CDR2 FQGNSA. The sequence was collected from a woman younger than 30 in good health. The specimen sequenced was central memory CD4+ T cells from blood. V is TRBV7-2 and J is TRBJ1-1, with D possibly being TRBD1 (6 bases). CDR3 in DNA: TGTGCCAGCACCCGAGGGGGACCGAACACTGAAGCTTTCTTT. Translated, it gives CASTRGGPNTEAFF.